Listed below are T cell receptor beta chains from one sample, sequenced in a study of blood T cell repertoires in COVID-19. Only in-frame clones appear in the TCRdb table, and some are missing; sequencing was by immunoSEQ multiplex PCR. Of about 200,000 clones in the sample, roughly 90% were seen once. Source material: peripheral blood. The receptors come from a young man who had recovered from COVID-19. The CDR3 runs from the conserved cysteine through the conserved F or W. The D gene is left open where the match is weak. Size is omitted from some rows. Given values are once, few, many or a class for expanded clones.

d_gene,v_gene,j_gene,abundance,CDR3nt,CDR3aa
-,TRBV5-5,TRBJ2-7,-,TGTGCCAGCAGCTTCTTGGGTTTGGGGCGCAACTCCTACGAGCAGTACTTC,CASSFLGLGRNSYEQYF
TRBD2,TRBV2,TRBJ2-1,-,TGTGCCAGCATAAGCGGGGGGGCCGGTTTCTACAGTGAGCAGTTCTTC,CASISGGAGFYSEQFF
TRBD1,TRBV6-2/TRBV6-3,TRBJ1-1,-,TGTGCCAGCAGTTACGCACCCGACAGGGCGGATGAAGCTTTCTTT,CASSYAPDRADEAFF
-,TRBV29-1,TRBJ2-6,-,TGCAGCGTTGAAGACTTTTCTGGGGCCAACGTCCTGACTTTC,CSVEDFSGANVLTF
-,TRBV7-2,TRBJ1-5,-,TGTGCCAGCAGCTACCGGTCGGGGGAACAGCCCCAGCATTTT,CASSYRSGEQPQHF
TRBD2,TRBV2,TRBJ2-7,-,TGTGCCAGTCGACTAGCGGCCCCCTCCTACGAGCAGTACTTC,CASRLAAPSYEQYF
TRBD1,TRBV19,TRBJ1-1,-,TGTGCCAGTAGCGAGATCGGGACAGGGCCCGCGAACACTGAAGCTTTCTTT,CASSEIGTGPANTEAFF
-,TRBV23-1,TRBJ1-1,-,TGCGCCAGCAGTCAATCGAATGGGGGGTCGAAGAACACTGAAGCTTTCTTT,CASSQSNGGSKNTEAFF
-,TRBV27,TRBJ1-5,-,TGTGCCAGCGGGTGGGGGGGACTTCAGCCCCAGCATTTT,CASGWGGLQPQHF
-,TRBV4-1,TRBJ1-5,once,TGCGCCAGCAGCCAAGTACGGCAGGTCAATCAGCCCCAGCATTTT,CASSQVRQVNQPQHF
TRBD1,TRBV6-1,TRBJ1-6,-,TGTGCCAGCAGTGACAGGGGGCGGAATTCACCCCTCCACTTT,CASSDRGRNSPLHF
-,TRBV7-2,TRBJ1-2,-,TGTGCCAGCAGCTTAATTACTCGAGGGGGAAGTGGCTACACCTTC,CASSLITRGGSGYTF